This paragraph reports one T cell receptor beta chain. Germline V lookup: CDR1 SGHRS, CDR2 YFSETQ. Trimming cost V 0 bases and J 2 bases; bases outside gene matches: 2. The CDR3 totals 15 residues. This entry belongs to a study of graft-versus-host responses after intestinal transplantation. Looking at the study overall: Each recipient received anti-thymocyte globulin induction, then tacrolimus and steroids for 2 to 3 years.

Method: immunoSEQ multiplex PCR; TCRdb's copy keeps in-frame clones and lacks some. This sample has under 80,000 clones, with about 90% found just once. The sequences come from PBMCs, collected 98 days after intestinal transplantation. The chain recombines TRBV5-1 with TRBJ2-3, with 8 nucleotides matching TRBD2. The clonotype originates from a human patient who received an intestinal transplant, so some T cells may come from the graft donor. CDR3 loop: CASSLGTSPTDTQYF. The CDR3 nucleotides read TGCGCCAGCAGCTTGGGGACTAGCCCCACAGATACGCAGTATTTT.